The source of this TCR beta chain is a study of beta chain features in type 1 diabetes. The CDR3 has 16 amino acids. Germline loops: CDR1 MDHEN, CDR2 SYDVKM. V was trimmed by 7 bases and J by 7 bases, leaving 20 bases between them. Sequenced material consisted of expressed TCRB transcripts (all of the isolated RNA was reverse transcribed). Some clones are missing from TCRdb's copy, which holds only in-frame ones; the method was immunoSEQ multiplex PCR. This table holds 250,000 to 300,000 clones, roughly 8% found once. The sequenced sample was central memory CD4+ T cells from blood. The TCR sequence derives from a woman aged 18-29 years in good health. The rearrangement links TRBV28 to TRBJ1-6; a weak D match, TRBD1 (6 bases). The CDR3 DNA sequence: TGTGCCAGCACCATTTTACCAGGACAGCCAAATTCACCCCTCCACTTT. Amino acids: CASTILPGQPNSPLHF.